This TCR beta chain is from a study of OX40 agonist ivuxolimab in advanced cancers. Profiling relied on immunoSEQ multiplex PCR, and the TCRdb table lists in-frame clones only, not all of them. The sample lists tens of thousands of clones; 65% to 85% were seen once. Germline CDR1 MGHRA, CDR2 YSYEKL. V shed 0 bases, J shed 4 bases, and the junction held 6 bases outside the gene matches. The CDR3 is 16 amino acids. The source of this sequence is an adult with an advanced solid tumor such as melanoma, head and neck, liver or kidney cancer. The chain combines TRBV4-1 with TRBJ2-3, with TRBD2 matching 8 bases. The source was CD4+ or CD8+ T cells sorted from blood, collected in a trial of the OX40 agonist ivuxolimab. The CDR3 DNA is TGCGCCAGCAGCCAAGACTGGGGCGGGGGGCCAGATACGCAGTATTTT. It translates to CASSQDWGGGPDTQYF.